One and the same sample provided the 8 T cell receptor beta chains below, sequenced in a study of T cell repertoires in cytomegalovirus infection. TCRdb independently ran MiXCR on the reads; one entry per CDR3 protein. Among 560,000 or so distinct CDR3 sequences listed, 16% were seen once. Sequenced input: CD8+ T cells from PBMCs. These receptors came from a human donor in good health (CMV status not recorded). Some clones in this sample may be carry-over from other donors' samples.

The rearrangement joins TRBV6-6 to TRBJ2-7, with a possible D match to TRBD1 (6 bases). Trimming stripped 8 bases from V and 1 base from J, with 12 bases between. Germline CDR1 and CDR2: MNHNY and SVGAGI (reference sequence). The CDR3 runs to 13 residues. CDR3: CASPDSNSYEQYF. As DNA, the CDR3 is TGTGCCAGCCCGGACAGTAATTCCTACGAGCAGTACTTC.

This clonotype was counted ten times or more. The chain joins TRBV6-5 to TRBJ2-1; TRBD1 might be the D (6 bases). V gave up 6 bases and J gave up 3 bases, with 12 bases separating them. The CDR3 sequence is 14 residues long. CDR1 is MNHEY, CDR2 SVGAGI, per germline. CDR3 DNA: TGTGCCAGCAGCCCCCAGGGGTTCTACAATGAGCAGTTCTTC. This translates into CASSPQGFYNEQFF.

The CDR3 reads CASSTRQTLNYGYTF. DNA of the CDR3: TGTGCCAGCTCTACTAGACAGACCCTTAACTATGGCTACACCTTC. The chain carries TRBV27 and TRBJ1-2; D is possibly TRBD1 (5 bases). V dropped 8 bases and J dropped 1 base, with 17 bases sitting between them. From germline, CDR1 is MNHEY and CDR2 SMNVEV (reference sequence). CDR3 length equals 15 residues.

The J gene is TRBJ1-1, the V gene TRBV28; 7 bases fit TRBD1. The CDR3 runs 14 residues. Looked up from germline, CDR1 is MDHEN and CDR2 is SYDVKM. Trimming took 7 bases from V and 1 from J; bases not matched to a gene: 6. Here the CDR3 reads CASTLRQGNTEAFF. CDR3 nucleotide sequence: TGTGCCAGCACCCTGAGACAGGGGAACACTGAAGCTTTCTTT.

This clonotype was counted at least ten times. The V gene is TRBV12-3 or TRBV12-4, the J gene TRBJ1-5; 7 nucleotides align to TRBD1. Losses at the gene ends were 6 bases for V and 5 bases for J; bases not matched to a gene: 7. The CDR3 spans 14 residues. This chain's CDR3 is CASSQKQGHQPQHF. DNA for the CDR3: TGTGCCAGCAGCCAAAAACAGGGGCATCAGCCCCAGCATTTT.

Relative to its sample, this clonotype is medium-sized. The chain employs TRBV5-6 and TRBJ1-2; TRBD1 might be the D (5 bases). CDR1 is SGHDT and CDR2 is YYEEEE in the germline V gene. V was trimmed by 2 bases and J by 4 bases, leaving 12 bases between them. The CDR3 consists of 14 residues. The CDR3 sequence is CASSFVRAPYGYTF. The DNA for the CDR3 is TGTGCCAGCAGCTTCGTCAGGGCCCCCTATGGCTACACCTTC.

The chain combines TRBV2 with TRBJ2-5; D is perhaps TRBD1 (5 bases). The CDR3 has 12 residues. Trimming stripped 10 bases from V and 3 bases from J, with 12 bases between. The germline V gene encodes CDR1 SNHLY and CDR2 FYNNEI. DNA for the CDR3: TGTGCCACACAGGAAGGGGAAGAGACCCAGTACTTC. Amino acid sequence: CATQEGEETQYF.

In its sample, this clonotype was seen many times. This chain joins TRBV5-4 and TRBJ2-5; 12 nucleotides match TRBD2. Germline trimming cut 4 bases from V and 1 base from J; bases unmatched to any gene: 5. The CDR3 has 16 amino acids. Germline V gene lookup returns CDR1 SGHNT and CDR2 YYREEE (reference sequence). This chain's CDR3 is CASSQPGLAGQETQYF. In DNA form, the CDR3 reads TGTGCCAGCAGCCAACCGGGACTAGCGGGCCAAGAGACCCAGTACTTC.